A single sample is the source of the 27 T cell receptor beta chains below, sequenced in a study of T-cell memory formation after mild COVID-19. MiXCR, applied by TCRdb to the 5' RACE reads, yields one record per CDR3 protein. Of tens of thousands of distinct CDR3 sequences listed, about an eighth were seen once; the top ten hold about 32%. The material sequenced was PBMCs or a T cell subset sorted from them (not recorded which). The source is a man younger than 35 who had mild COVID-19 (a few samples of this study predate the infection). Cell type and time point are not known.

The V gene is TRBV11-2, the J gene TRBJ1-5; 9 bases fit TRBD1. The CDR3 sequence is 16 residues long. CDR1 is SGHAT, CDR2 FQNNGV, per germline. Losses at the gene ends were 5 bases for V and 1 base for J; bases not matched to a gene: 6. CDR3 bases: TGTGCCAGCAGCCAGACAGGGGGTAGGAGCAATCAGCCCCAGCATTTT. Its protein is CASSQTGGRSNQPQHF.

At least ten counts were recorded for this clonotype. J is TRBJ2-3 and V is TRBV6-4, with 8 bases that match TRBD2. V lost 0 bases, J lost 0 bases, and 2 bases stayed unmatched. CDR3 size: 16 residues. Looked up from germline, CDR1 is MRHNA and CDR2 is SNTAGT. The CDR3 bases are TGTGCCAGCAGTGACTCGGCTAGCGGGAGCACAGATACGCAGTATTTT. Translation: CASSDSASGSTDTQYF.

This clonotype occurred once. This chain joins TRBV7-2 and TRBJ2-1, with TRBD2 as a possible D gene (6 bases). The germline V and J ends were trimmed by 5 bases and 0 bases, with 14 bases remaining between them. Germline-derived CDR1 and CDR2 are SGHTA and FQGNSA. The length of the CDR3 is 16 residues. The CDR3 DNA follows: TGTGCCAGCAGCGTTACGGGGGACCCCTCCTACAATGAGCAGTTCTTC. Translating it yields CASSVTGDPSYNEQFF.

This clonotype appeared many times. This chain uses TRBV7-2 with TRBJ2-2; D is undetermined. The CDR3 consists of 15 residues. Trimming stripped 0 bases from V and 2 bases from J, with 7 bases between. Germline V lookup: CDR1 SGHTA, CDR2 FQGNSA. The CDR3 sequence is CASSLANRNTGELFF. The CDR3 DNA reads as TGTGCCAGCAGCTTAGCGAACAGAAACACCGGGGAGCTGTTTTTT.

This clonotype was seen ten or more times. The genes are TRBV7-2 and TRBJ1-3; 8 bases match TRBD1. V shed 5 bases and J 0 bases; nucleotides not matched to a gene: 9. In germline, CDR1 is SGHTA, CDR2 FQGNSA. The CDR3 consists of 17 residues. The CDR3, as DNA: TGTGCCAGCAGCCCACGGACAGGGATAGGCTCTGGAAACACCATATATTTT. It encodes CASSPRTGIGSGNTIYF.

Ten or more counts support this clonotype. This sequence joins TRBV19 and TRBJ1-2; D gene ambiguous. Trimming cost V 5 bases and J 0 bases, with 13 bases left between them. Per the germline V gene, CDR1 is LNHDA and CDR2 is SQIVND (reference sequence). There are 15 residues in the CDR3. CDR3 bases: TGTGCCAGTAGTCCGATGGACGGGGCTAACTATGGCTACACCTTC. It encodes CASSPMDGANYGYTF.

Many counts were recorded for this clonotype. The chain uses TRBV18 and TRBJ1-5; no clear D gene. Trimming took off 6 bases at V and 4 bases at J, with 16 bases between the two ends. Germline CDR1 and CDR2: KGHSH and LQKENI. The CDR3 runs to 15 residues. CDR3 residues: CASSLLEAENQPQHF. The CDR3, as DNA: TGTGCCAGCTCCCTCCTGGAGGCTGAAAATCAGCCCCAGCATTTT.

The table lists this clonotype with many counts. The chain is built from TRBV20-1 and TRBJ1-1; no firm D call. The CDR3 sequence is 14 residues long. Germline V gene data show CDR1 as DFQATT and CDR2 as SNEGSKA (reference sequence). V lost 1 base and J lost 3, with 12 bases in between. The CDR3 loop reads CSARVVDTYTEAFF. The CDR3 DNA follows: TGCAGTGCTAGAGTGGTCGACACCTACACTGAAGCTTTCTTT.

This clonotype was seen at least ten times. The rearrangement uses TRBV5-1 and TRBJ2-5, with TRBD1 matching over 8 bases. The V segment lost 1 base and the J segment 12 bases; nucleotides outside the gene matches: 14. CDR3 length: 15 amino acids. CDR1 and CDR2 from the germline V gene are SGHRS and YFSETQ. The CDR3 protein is CASSLRRTGPRPEYF. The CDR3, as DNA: TGCGCCAGCAGCTTGCGCCGGACAGGGCCTAGGCCGGAGTACTTC.

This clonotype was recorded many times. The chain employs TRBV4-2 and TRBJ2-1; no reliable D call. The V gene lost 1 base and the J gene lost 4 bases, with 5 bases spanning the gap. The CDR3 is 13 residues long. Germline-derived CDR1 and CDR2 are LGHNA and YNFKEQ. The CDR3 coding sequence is TGTGCCAGCAGCCAAGCAAAGTACAATGAGCAGTTCTTC. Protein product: CASSQAKYNEQFF.

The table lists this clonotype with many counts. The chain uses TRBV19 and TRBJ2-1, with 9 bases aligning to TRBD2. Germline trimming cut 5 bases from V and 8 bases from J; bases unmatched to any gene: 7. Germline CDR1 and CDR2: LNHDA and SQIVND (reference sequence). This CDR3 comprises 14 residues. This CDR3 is CASSSRGGHDEQFF. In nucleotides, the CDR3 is TGTGCCAGTAGTTCGCGGGGGGGCCATGATGAGCAGTTCTTC.

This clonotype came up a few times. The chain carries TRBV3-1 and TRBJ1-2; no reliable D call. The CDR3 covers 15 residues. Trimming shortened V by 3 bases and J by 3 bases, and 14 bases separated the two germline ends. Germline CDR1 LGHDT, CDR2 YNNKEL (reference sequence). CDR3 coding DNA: TGTGCCAGCAGCCATATCGACACCTTATACTATGGCTACACCTTC. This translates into CASSHIDTLYYGYTF.

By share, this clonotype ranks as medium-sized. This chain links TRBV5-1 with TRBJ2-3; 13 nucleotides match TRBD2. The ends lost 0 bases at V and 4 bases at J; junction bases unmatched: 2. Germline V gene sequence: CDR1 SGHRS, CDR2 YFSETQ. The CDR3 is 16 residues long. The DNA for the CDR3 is TGCGCCAGCAGCTTGGCCACTAGCGGGGGGGCAGATACGCAGTATTTT. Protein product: CASSLATSGGADTQYF.

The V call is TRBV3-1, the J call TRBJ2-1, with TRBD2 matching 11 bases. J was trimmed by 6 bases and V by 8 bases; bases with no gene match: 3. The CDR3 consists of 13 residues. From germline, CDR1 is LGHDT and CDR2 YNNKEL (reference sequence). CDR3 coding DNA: TGTGCCAGCTCACTAGCGGGGGCCAATGAGCAGTTCTTC. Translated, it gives CASSLAGANEQFF.

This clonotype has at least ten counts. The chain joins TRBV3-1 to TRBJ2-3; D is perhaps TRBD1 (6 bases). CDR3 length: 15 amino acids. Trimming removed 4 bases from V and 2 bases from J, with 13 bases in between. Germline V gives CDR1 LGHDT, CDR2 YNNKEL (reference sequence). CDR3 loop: CASSLRTDNTDTQYF. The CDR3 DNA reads TGTGCCAGCAGCCTTCGGACAGACAACACAGATACGCAGTATTTT.

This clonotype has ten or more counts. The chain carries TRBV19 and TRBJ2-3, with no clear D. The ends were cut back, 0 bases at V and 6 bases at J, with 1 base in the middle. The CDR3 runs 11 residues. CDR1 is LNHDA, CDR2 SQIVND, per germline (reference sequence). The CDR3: CASSIEDTQYF. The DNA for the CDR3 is TGTGCCAGTAGTATAGAGGATACGCAGTATTTT.

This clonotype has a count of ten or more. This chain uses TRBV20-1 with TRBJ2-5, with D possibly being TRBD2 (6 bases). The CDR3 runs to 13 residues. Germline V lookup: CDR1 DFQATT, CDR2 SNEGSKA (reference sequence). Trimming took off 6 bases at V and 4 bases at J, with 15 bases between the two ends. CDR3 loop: CSAPIVGGETQYF. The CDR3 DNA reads TGCAGTGCCCCGATAGTGGGGGGAGAGACCCAGTACTTC.

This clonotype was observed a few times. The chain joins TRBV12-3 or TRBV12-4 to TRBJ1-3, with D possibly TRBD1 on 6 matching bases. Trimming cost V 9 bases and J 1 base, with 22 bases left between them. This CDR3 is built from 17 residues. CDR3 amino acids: CASIPFTGTVSGNTIYF. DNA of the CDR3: TGTGCCAGTATACCGTTTACAGGGACTGTGTCTGGAAACACCATATATTTT.

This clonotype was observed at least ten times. CDR3 in amino acids: CASSLTENTEAFF. In DNA form, the CDR3 reads TGTGCCAGCAGTTTGACAGAGAACACTGAAGCTTTCTTT. The chain joins TRBV12-3 or TRBV12-4 to TRBJ1-1; a weak D match, TRBD1 (5 bases). This CDR3 has 13 amino acids. The V gene lost 3 bases and the J gene lost 1 base, with 6 bases spanning the gap.

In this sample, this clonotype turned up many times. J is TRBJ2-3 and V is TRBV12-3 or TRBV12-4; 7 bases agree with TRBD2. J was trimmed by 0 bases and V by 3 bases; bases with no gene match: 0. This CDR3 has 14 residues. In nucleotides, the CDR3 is TGTGCCAGCAGTTTTAGCGGGAGCACAGATACGCAGTATTTT. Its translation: CASSFSGSTDTQYF.

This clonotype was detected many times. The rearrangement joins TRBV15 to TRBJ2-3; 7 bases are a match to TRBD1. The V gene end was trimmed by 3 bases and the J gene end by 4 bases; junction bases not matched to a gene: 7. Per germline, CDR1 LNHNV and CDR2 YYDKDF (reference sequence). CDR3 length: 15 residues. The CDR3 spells CATSSRTGGPDTQYF. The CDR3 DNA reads TGTGCCACCAGCAGCCGGACAGGTGGACCAGATACGCAGTATTTT. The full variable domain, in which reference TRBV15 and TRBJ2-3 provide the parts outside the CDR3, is DAMVIQNPRYQVTQFGKPVTLSCSQTLNHNVMYWYQQKSSQAPKLLFHYYDKDFNNEADTPDNFQSRRPNTSFCFLDIRSPGLGDTAMYLCATSSRTGGPDTQYFGPGTRLTVL.

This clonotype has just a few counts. As DNA, the CDR3 is TGTGCCAGCAGTGTAACAGGGAGCTCCTACAATGAGCAGTTCTTC. Translation: CASSVTGSSYNEQFF. This chain joins TRBV12-3 or TRBV12-4 and TRBJ2-1, with TRBD1 as a possible D gene (6 bases). Trimming cost V 5 bases and J 0 bases, with 11 bases left between them. The CDR3 length is 15 residues.

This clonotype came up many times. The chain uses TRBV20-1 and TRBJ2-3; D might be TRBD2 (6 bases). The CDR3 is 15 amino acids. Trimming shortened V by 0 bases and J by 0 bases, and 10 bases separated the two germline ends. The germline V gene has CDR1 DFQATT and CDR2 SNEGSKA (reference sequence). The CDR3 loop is CSARDLGTSTDTQYF. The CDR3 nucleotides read TGCAGTGCTAGAGATCTCGGGACTAGCACAGATACGCAGTATTTT.

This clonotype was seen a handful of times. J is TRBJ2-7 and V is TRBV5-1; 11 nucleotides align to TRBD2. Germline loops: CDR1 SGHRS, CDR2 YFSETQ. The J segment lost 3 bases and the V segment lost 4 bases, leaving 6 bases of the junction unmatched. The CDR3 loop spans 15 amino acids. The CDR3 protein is CASSERLAGRYEQYF. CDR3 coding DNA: TGCGCCAGCAGCGAGCGACTAGCGGGACGCTACGAGCAGTACTTC.

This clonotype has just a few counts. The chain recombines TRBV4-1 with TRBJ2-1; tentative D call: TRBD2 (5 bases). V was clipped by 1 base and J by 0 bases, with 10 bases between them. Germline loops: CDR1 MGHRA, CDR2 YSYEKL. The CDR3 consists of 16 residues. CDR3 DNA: TGCGCCAGCAGCCAAGTAGGAGGAGGCTCCTACAATGAGCAGTTCTTC. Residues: CASSQVGGGSYNEQFF.

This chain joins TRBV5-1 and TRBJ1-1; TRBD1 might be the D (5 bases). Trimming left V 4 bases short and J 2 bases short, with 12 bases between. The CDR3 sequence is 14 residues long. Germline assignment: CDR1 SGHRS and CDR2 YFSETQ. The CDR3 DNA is TGCGCCAGCAGCGAGACAGCTTCCAACACTGAAGCTTTCTTT. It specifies CASSETASNTEAFF.

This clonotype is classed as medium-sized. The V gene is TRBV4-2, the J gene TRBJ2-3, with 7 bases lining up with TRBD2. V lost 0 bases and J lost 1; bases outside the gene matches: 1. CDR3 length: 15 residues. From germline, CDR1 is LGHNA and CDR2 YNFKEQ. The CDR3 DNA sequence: TGTGCCAGCAGCCAAGATCGGGGGGGCACAGATACGCAGTATTTT. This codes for CASSQDRGGTDTQYF.